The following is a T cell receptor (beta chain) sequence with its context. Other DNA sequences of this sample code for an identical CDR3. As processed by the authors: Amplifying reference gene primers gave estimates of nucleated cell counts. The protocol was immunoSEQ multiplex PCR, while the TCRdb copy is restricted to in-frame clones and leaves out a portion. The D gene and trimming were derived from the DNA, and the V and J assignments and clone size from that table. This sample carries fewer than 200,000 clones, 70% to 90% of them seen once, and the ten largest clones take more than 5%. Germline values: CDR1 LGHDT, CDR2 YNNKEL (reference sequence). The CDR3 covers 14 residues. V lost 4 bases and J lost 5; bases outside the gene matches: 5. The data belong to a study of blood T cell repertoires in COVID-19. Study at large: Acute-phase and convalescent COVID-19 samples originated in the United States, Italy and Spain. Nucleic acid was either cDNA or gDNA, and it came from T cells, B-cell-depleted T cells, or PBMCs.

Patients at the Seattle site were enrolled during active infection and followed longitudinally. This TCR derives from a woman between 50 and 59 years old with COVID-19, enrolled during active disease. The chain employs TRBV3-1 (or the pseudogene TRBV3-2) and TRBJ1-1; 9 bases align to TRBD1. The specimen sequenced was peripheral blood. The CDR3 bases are TGTGCCAGCAGCCTACCGGGACAGGGTACTGAAGCTTTCTTT. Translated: CASSLPGQGTEAFF.